One and the same sample provided the 20 T cell receptor beta chains below, sequenced in a study of spatial heterogeneity in lung cancer. The time point is: sample taken at primary tumor resection. Whole RNA, isolated from tumor, nontumor lung or frozen PBMC, was sequenced without prior sorting. MiXCR, run by TCRdb on the 5' RACE reads, gives a single entry per CDR3 protein. The sample lists about 36,000 distinct CDR3 sequences, around 5.2% occurring once. The specimen comprised PBMCs, sampled at surgery. The source of these receptors is a female donor with early-stage non-small cell lung cancer.

This clonotype was seen repeatedly, ten times or more. The chain combines TRBV20-1 with TRBJ2-6; the D is unclear. Trimming removed 5 bases from V and 0 bases from J, with 8 bases in between. The CDR3 loop spans 14 amino acids. The germline gives CDR1 DFQATT, CDR2 SNEGSKA (reference sequence). The DNA for the CDR3 is TGCAGTGCTGAACTGCGCTCTGGGGCCAACGTCCTGACTTTC. It encodes CSAELRSGANVLTF.

This clonotype was detected many times. The chain is built from TRBV19 and TRBJ1-3; no clear D. The length of the CDR3 is 12 residues. Germline CDR1 is LNHDA and CDR2 is SQIVND (reference sequence). The V gene lost 3 bases and the J gene lost 1 base, with 1 base spanning the gap. In nucleotides, the CDR3 is TGTGCCAGTAGTATGTCTGGAAACACCATATATTTT. Translating it yields CASSMSGNTIYF.

This clonotype appeared many times. V and J are TRBV4-1 and TRBJ1-2; D is possibly TRBD1 (6 bases). There are 18 residues in the CDR3. Between the trimmed V and J ends, which lost 1 base and 1 base, there was a span of 19 bases. Germline V lookup: CDR1 MGHRA, CDR2 YSYEKL. CDR3 sequence: CASSQVILQGGNNYGYTF. The CDR3 DNA follows: TGCGCCAGCAGCCAAGTCATCTTACAGGGCGGAAATAACTATGGCTACACCTTC.

For this clonotype: The junction departs from the called germline gene at one end, perhaps through a read error. The chain has TRBV18 and TRBJ2-5; D gene uncertain. CDR3 size: 13 residues. Germline V gives CDR1 KGHSH, CDR2 LQKENI. CDR3 nucleotide sequence: TGTGTCAGCTCTCCCGGCCTGACGGAGACCCAGTACTTC. Its protein product is CVSSPGLTETQYF.

In its sample, this clonotype was seen many times. This sequence joins TRBV12-3 or TRBV12-4 and TRBJ2-2; TRBD1 matches 7 bases. V shed 4 bases, J shed 3 bases, and the junction held 8 bases outside the gene matches. There are 16 residues in the CDR3. The CDR3 nucleotides read TGTGCCAGCAGTTCATCCGGGACAGATTACACCGGGGAGCTGTTTTTT. This sequence encodes CASSSSGTDYTGELFF.

The sample holds many counts of this clonotype. The rearrangement links TRBV19 to TRBJ2-7; TRBD2 aligns across 16 bases. V lost 6 bases, J lost 1 base, and 0 bases stayed unmatched. The CDR3 is made up of 15 amino acids. Germline lookup yields CDR1 LNHDA and CDR2 SQIVND (reference sequence). CDR3 amino acids: CASRGLAGGSYEQYF. For the CDR3, the DNA is TGTGCCAGTAGGGGACTAGCGGGAGGGTCCTACGAGCAGTACTTC. The complete variable domain, with remaining parts taken from reference TRBV19 and TRBJ2-7, reads DGGITQSPKYLFRKEGQNVTLSCEQNLNHDAMYWYRQDPGQGLRLIYYSQIVNDFQKGDIAEGYSVSREKKESFPLTVTSAQKNPTAFYLCASRGLAGGSYEQYFGPGTRLTVT.

This clonotype came up many times. The genes are TRBV27 and TRBJ2-4; 7 nucleotides agree with TRBD2. After removal of 3 bases from V and 9 bases from J, the junction contained 8 bases not matched to a gene. The CDR3 spans 14 residues. Germline CDR1 MNHEY, CDR2 SMNVEV (reference sequence). In nucleotides, the CDR3 is TGTGCCAGCAGTTTCAGGTGGGGGGGAGGCATTCAGTACTTC. It is translated as CASSFRWGGGIQYF.

This clonotype was detected many times. This chain links TRBV11-2 with TRBJ1-4; D ambiguous. With 7 bases removed from V and 8 bases from J, the gap between germline ends came to 14 bases. Germline CDR1 SGHAT, CDR2 FQNNGV. The CDR3 is made up of 13 amino acids. The DNA for the CDR3 is TGTGCCAGCACGGAGGTTCAAGGAGAAAAACTGTTTTTT. It is translated as CASTEVQGEKLFF.

J is TRBJ2-5 and V is TRBV24-1; D is unclear. The V and J ends lost 3 bases and 0 bases respectively, with 4 bases between them. CDR3 size: 13 residues. In germline, CDR1 is KGHDR, CDR2 SFDVKD. CDR3 in amino acids: CATSDTNQETQYF. The CDR3 DNA follows: TGTGCCACCAGTGATACGAACCAAGAGACCCAGTACTTC.

Many counts were recorded for this clonotype. The V call is TRBV7-2, the J call TRBJ1-2; 8 bases line up with TRBD1. V was clipped by 5 bases and J by 8 bases; unmatched bases: 7. The CDR3 covers 13 residues. From germline, CDR1 is SGHTA and CDR2 FQGNSA. CDR3 DNA: TGTGCCAGCAGCACAGTGACAGGGGCAGGCTACACCTTC. This codes for CASSTVTGAGYTF.

The chain recombines TRBV20-1 with TRBJ1-2, with D tentatively TRBD1 (5 bases). The CDR3 is 16 residues long. Germline values: CDR1 DFQATT, CDR2 SNEGSKA (reference sequence). Trimming cost V 2 bases and J 5 bases, with 21 bases left between them. Here the CDR3 DNA reads TGCAGTGCTAGAAGTTTTCTCCAGGGTAGTCGGTATGGCTACACCTTC. This gives the protein CSARSFLQGSRYGYTF.

At least ten counts were recorded for this clonotype. V and J are TRBV7-2 and TRBJ2-1, with D possibly matching TRBD2 (6 bases). Trimming pared 0 bases from V and 4 bases from J, leaving 10 bases between. The CDR3 has 15 residues. Germline CDR1 reads SGHTA; CDR2 reads FQGNSA. The CDR3 DNA reads as TGTGCCAGCAGCTTAGCGGCGGGAACATACAATGAGCAGTTCTTC. Translating it yields CASSLAAGTYNEQFF.

This clonotype is labeled as medium-sized. This chain uses TRBV19 with TRBJ1-5; a possible D gene is TRBD1 (6 bases). V gave up 5 bases and J gave up 0 bases, with 14 bases separating them. The CDR3 sequence is 16 residues long. Germline V gene sequence: CDR1 LNHDA, CDR2 SQIVND (reference sequence). CDR3 protein: CASSPRGAPSNQPQHF. CDR3 coding DNA: TGTGCCAGTAGTCCCCGGGGGGCTCCTAGCAATCAGCCCCAGCATTTT.

This chain connects TRBV4-2 to TRBJ2-3; TRBD1 is a possible D gene (6 bases). This CDR3 has 14 residues. Germline loops: CDR1 LGHNA, CDR2 YNFKEQ. Trimming pared 3 bases from V and 5 bases from J, leaving 12 bases between. CDR3 DNA sequence: TGTGCCAGCAGCCAGAGGGGGTTGGTAGATACGCAGTATTTT. This sequence encodes CASSQRGLVDTQYF.

This clonotype occurred many times. The chain recombines TRBV28 with TRBJ2-7; 12 bases align to TRBD2. V dropped 6 bases and J dropped 6; count of bases not matched to a gene: 18. The CDR3 extends over 18 amino acids. Germline CDR1 is MDHEN and CDR2 is SYDVKM. CDR3 sequence reads: CASSSLDLAGGSGREQYF. In DNA form, the CDR3 reads TGTGCCAGCAGCAGTTTGGATCTAGCGGGAGGGTCAGGACGCGAGCAGTACTTC.

In this sample, this clonotype turned up many times. The chain uses TRBV2 and TRBJ2-1, with TRBD2 identical over 7 bases. Germline CDR1 SNHLY, CDR2 FYNNEI. This CDR3 spans 12 amino acids. J gave up 7 bases and V 8 bases, and 5 bases lay outside the gene matches. The CDR3 coding sequence is TGTGCCAGCCGTTGGGAGGGGAATGAGCAGTTCTTC. Amino acid sequence: CASRWEGNEQFF.

This clonotype showed up many times. The chain has TRBV2 and TRBJ2-1; 7 bases match TRBD2. The CDR3 is 15 residues long. V lost 0 bases to trimming and J lost 4 bases; unmatched junction nucleotides: 3. The germline V gene encodes CDR1 SNHLY and CDR2 FYNNEI. The CDR3 bases are TGTGCCAGCAGTGAAGCGCCGCGGGGGTACAATGAGCAGTTCTTC. It yields the protein CASSEAPRGYNEQFF.

The sample holds many counts of this clonotype. The J gene is TRBJ2-3, the V gene TRBV10-3; 11 nucleotides line up with TRBD2. CDR1 and CDR2 from the germline V gene are ENHRY and SYGVKD. The V and J ends lost 5 bases and 3 bases, in that order; junction bases with no gene match: 4. The CDR3 sequence is 15 residues long. This chain's CDR3 is CAISRLAGTTDTQYF. The CDR3 bases are TGTGCCATCAGTCGACTAGCGGGGACAACAGATACGCAGTATTTT.

This clonotype was counted only a few times. The CDR3 DNA follows: TGCGCCAGCAGCCAAGAGGTTCTCCGGACAGGGTCCAATGAGCAGTTCTTC. This encodes CASSQEVLRTGSNEQFF. The gene calls are TRBV4-3 and TRBJ2-1; 8 bases agree with TRBD1. This CDR3 contains 17 residues. Unmatched junction bases numbered 10, after V lost 0 bases and J lost 6 bases. Germline lookup yields CDR1 LGHNA and CDR2 YSLEER.

This clonotype was recorded at least ten times. The chain couples TRBV6-1 to TRBJ2-1; no clear D gene. Per germline, CDR1 MNHNS and CDR2 SASEGT. The CDR3 consists of 13 residues. Trimming removed 5 bases at V and 3 bases at J, with 8 bases between. The CDR3 reads CASSSFVYNEQFF. CDR3 in DNA: TGTGCCAGCAGTTCTTTCGTCTACAATGAGCAGTTCTTC.